One T cell receptor (beta chain) is described in this entry. The target antigen is unknown. All the patients suffered relapse after autologous stem cell transplantation, and brentuximab vedotin exposure differed. Libraries were prepared by immunoSEQ multiplex PCR; TCRdb keeps only in-frame clonotypes and omits some of them. The sample includes about 23,000 clones, about 78% of them seen just once. This sample was included in a study of PD-1 blockade in classical Hodgkin lymphoma. Points from the study as a whole: Patients who responded completely had about the same baseline diversity as newly diagnosed patients. Patients who began taking nivolumab under 1 year after ASCT were left out. Baseline TCR diversity was reportedly lower in newly diagnosed patients than in healthy donors. It was reported as lower still in relapsed/refractory patients.

V was clipped by 7 bases and J by 1 base, with 14 bases between them. From germline, CDR1 is MNHEY and CDR2 SMNVEV (reference sequence). The CDR3 has 15 amino acids. This rearrangement joins TRBV27 to TRBJ1-5; D is possibly TRBD1 (5 bases). Material: peripheral blood mononuclear cells (PBMCs), obtained before the second cycle of nivolumab. The TCR comes from a human donor with classical Hodgkin lymphoma. The CDR3 region has the DNA TGTGCCAGCACCCCGACGGGGGTAAGCAATCAGCCCCAGCATTTT. Protein sequence: CASTPTGVSNQPQHF.